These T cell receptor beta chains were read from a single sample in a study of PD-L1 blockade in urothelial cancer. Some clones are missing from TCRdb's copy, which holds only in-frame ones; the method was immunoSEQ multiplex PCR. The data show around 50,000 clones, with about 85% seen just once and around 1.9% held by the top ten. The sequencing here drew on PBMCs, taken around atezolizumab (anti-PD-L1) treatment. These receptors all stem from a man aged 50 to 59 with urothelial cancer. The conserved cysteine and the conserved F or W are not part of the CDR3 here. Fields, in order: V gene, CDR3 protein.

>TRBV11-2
ASSSLSGMSSYEQY
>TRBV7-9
ASSLMAGTDTGELF
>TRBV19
ASSIGRTGNTIY
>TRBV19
ASSISRRDTIYEQY
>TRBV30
AWIKRLNTEAF
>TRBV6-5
ASSYSGLPDYEQY
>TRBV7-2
ASSLGTARLF
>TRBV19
ASSIQAGVPNTGELF
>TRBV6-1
ASILGHFNQPQH
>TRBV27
ASSSLLFDRAYEQY
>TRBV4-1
ASSQEGRDEQY
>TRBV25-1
ASSAGGYQPQH
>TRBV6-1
ASRGQGGNEQF
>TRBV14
ASSQFLAGRLAGTYNEQF
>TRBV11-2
ASSAGPGQGIYNEQF
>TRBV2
ASRRGLAGGAYEQY
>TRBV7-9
ASSSGGDEQF
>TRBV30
AWSPDRGRGPQH
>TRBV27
ASSSAGTYEQY
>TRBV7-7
ASSPGSGSTDTQY
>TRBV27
ASSSGTSGRQTQY
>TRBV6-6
ATRGGPYEQY
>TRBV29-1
SVVGGREHTGELF
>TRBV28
ASSLNRFEAF
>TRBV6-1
ASSGHTGYEQY
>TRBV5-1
ASSLEAGDTEAF
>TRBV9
ASTRGGGTDTQY
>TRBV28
ASSSVEDQY
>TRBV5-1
ASSLGVFGQGNTGELF
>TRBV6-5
ASRRTVNSNQPQH
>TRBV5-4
ASSLGTQSTEAF
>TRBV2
ASRTTGLATGELF
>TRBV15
ATSRAWGGAGGYT
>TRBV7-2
ASSLVQGFGYGYT
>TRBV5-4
ASSLDSFYEQY
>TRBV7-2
ASSLSGSWVNEQF
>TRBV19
ASRPDGQGDGNQPQH
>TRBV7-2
ASRTGQGRGRDGYT
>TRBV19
ASKVGPYSPLH
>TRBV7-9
ASSLGGLDYEQY
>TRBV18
ASSPRDRSKSSGYT
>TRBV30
AWSTTGTPPQH
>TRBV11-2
ASSSPRTISGELF
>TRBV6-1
ASNGGGGQETQY
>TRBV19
ASSRDRFSYEQY
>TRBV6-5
ASSYDTGGGTEAF
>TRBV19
ASSPGTGEYEQY
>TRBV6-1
ASSETGTGIYEQY
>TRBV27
ASSLGNRGQFEQY
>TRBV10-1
ASSEETTGAIDREQF
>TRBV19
ASAKRDITDTQY
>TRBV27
ASSFASKLSPGEQY
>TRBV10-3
ATRTSGSSYEQY
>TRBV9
ASTEPTGTGELF